Listed below are T cell receptor beta chains from one sample, sequenced in a study of identical twins. TCRdb reanalysed the 5' RACE reads using MiXCR and keeps one entry per CDR3 protein. The sample lists 750,000 to 950,000 distinct CDR3 sequences; roughly an eighth were seen once. This sample was shared with a second study, whose subject was yellow fever vaccine responses in identical twins.

The sample comprised PBMCs. The source of these receptors is a woman between 18 and 29 years old in good health. Both conserved end residues are part of each CDR3. A D gene is named only where the DNA matches it firmly. Clone size is stated in some rows and not others, as once, few, many or a class when expanded.

abundance,len,v_gene,d_gene,j_gene,CDR3nt,CDR3aa
NA,17,TRBV6-1,TRBD1,TRBJ1-1,TGTGCCAGCAGTCAGCCTCCTGGCAGGGGGCGTCCCACTGAAGCTTTCTTT,CASSQPPGRGRPTEAFF
few,14,TRBV10-3,TRBD2,TRBJ2-7,TGTGCCATCAGGCCTAGCGGGAGCGACTACGAGCAGTACTTC,CAIRPSGSDYEQYF
NA,16,TRBV10-2,NA,TRBJ2-5,TGCGCCAGCAGTGAGTTTAGAAGGGTCTTTGAAGAGACCCAGTACTTC,CASSEFRRVFEETQYF
many,16,TRBV12-3/TRBV12-4,TRBD1,TRBJ1-5,TGTGCCAGCAGTCGATCGGACAGGGGAGGTAATCAGCCCCAGCATTTT,CASSRSDRGGNQPQHF
NA,11,TRBV10-3,NA,TRBJ2-1,TGTGCCATCAGTACGGTCAATGAGCAGTTCTTC,CAISTVNEQFF
few,16,TRBV5-8,TRBD1,TRBJ2-3,TGTGCCAGCAGGGTAAAGGACAGGTCCAGCACAGATACGCAGTATTTT,CASRVKDRSSTDTQYF
many,14,TRBV5-1,NA,TRBJ2-1,TGCGCCAGCAGCTTGGGCCAGGGGGGGTCGGAGCAGTTCTTC,CASSLGQGGSEQFF
few,13,TRBV29-1,TRBD1,TRBJ2-1,TGCAGCGTTGGCCGGGACAGCCTCGGTGAGCAGTTCTTC,CSVGRDSLGEQFF
few,13,TRBV20-1,TRBD2,TRBJ2-1,TGCAGTGGGACTAGCGGGAGCTACAATGAGCAGTTCTTC,CSGTSGSYNEQFF
few,11,TRBV12-5,NA,TRBJ1-5,TGTGCTAGTGGTTGGGATCAGCCCCAGCATTTT,CASGWDQPQHF
few,11,TRBV20-1,NA,TRBJ2-3,TGCAGTGTCCGGAACAGCAATACGCAGTATTTT,CSVRNSNTQYF
NA,11,TRBV29-1,NA,TRBJ1-2,TGCAGCGTTACAGGACCCAGCGGCTACACCTTC,CSVTGPSGYTF
few,13,TRBV24-1,NA,TRBJ2-5,TGTGCCACCTCCCTAGCCCCAAGAGAGACCCAGTACTTC,CATSLAPRETQYF
many,13,TRBV3-1,NA,TRBJ2-1,TGTGCCAGCAGCCGACGGACAGAAACGGAGCAGTTCTTC,CASSRRTETEQFF
NA,20,TRBV10-3,TRBD2,TRBJ2-3,TGTGCCATCAGCAACTACAGAATAGGACTAGCGGGAGGAAACACAGATACGCAGTATTTT,CAISNYRIGLAGGNTDTQYF
few,13,TRBV7-9,NA,TRBJ2-1,TGTGCCAGCAGCCGAGGGGGGGGCGATGAGCAGTTCTTC,CASSRGGGDEQFF
few,15,TRBV12-3/TRBV12-4,TRBD1,TRBJ2-5,TGTGCCAGCAACTCCCGGGACAGGGTCGGAGAGACCCAGTACTTC,CASNSRDRVGETQYF
few,15,TRBV20-1,NA,TRBJ2-1,TGCAGTGCTGGCCAAGGCGGGGTACTCTACAATGAGCAGTTCTTC,CSAGQGGVLYNEQFF
NA,15,TRBV29-1,NA,TRBJ1-2,TGCAGCGTTCCCGAAGACGACAGCCGACTCTATGGCTACACCTTC,CSVPEDDSRLYGYTF
once,10,TRBV20-1,NA,TRBJ2-7,TGCAGTGCTGGAGCCGTCGAGCAGTACTTC,CSAGAVEQYF
NA,17,TRBV5-1,TRBD1,TRBJ2-2,TGCGCCAGCAGCCCGGACCAGTGGCAGGGGGCGACCGGGGAGCTGTTTTTT,CASSPDQWQGATGELFF
many,19,TRBV3-1,NA,TRBJ2-1,TGTGCCAGCAGCCAAGGACGGGAGTGGGCCAGCAACTCCTACAATGAGCAGTTCTTC,CASSQGREWASNSYNEQFF
few,13,TRBV20-1,NA,TRBJ1-5,TGCAGTGCTATGGGGGGGAGCAATCAGCCCCAGCATTTT,CSAMGGSNQPQHF
NA,15,TRBV11-2,NA,TRBJ1-6,TGTGCCAGCAGCGCCCAACAGGGTACAGGTTCACCCCTCCACTTT,CASSAQQGTGSPLHF
many,14,TRBV7-3,TRBD2,TRBJ2-1,TGTGCCAGCAGCGACGGACTAGAATACAATGAGCAGTTCTTC,CASSDGLEYNEQFF
few,12,TRBV20-1,TRBD2,TRBJ2-1,TGCAGTGCCGGGGGGAGGTTCAATGAGCAGTTCTTC,CSAGGRFNEQFF
NA,17,TRBV7-9,TRBD1,TRBJ1-1,TGTGCCAGCAGCTCCAATGAGGACAGGGACCTTTCCACTGAAGCTTTCTTT,CASSSNEDRDLSTEAFF
many,20,TRBV4-2,TRBD2,TRBJ2-3,TGTGCCAGCAGCCAAGGCCACACAGCGGGAGGGCCGATTGGCACAGATACGCAGTATTTT,CASSQGHTAGGPIGTDTQYF
NA,15,TRBV13,NA,TRBJ1-2,TGTGCCAGCAGCCCCCTAGTGGAGTTCCTGAAAGGCTACACCTTC,CASSPLVEFLKGYTF
NA,15,TRBV12-3/TRBV12-4,TRBD2,TRBJ2-1,TGTGCCAGCAGTTTAGCCCGGGAGGGCCCACATGAGCAGTTCTTC,CASSLAREGPHEQFF
few,16,TRBV7-8,NA,TRBJ2-5,TGTGCCAGCAGCGAGTGGCAGGGGATGGTCCAAGAGACCCAGTACTTC,CASSEWQGMVQETQYF
many,13,TRBV11-2,NA,TRBJ2-3,TGTGCCAGCAGCTTAGAAAGTGGAGATACGCAGTATTTT,CASSLESGDTQYF
few,12,TRBV20-1,TRBD1,TRBJ2-3,TGCAGTGCACCTACCCGGACAGGGACGCAGTATTTT,CSAPTRTGTQYF
many,14,TRBV3-1,TRBD1,TRBJ1-1,TGTGCCAGCAGCCAAGATATCGACAGGGGTGAAGCTTTCTTT,CASSQDIDRGEAFF
NA,11,TRBV10-3,NA,TRBJ1-1,TGTGCCATCAGTCAGAACACTGAAGCTTTCTTT,CAISQNTEAFF
NA,15,TRBV27,NA,TRBJ1-6,TGTGCCAGCAGTTTTTTGGGACAATATAATTCACCCCTCCACTTT,CASSFLGQYNSPLHF
NA,16,TRBV7-7,TRBD1,TRBJ2-2,TGTGCCAGCAGCCCACAGACAGGGGCTCAAACCGGGGAGCTGTTTTTT,CASSPQTGAQTGELFF
NA,16,TRBV28,NA,TRBJ2-2,TGTGCCAGCAGTCCCACGGGTGGCAGGGACACCGGGGAGCTGTTTTTT,CASSPTGGRDTGELFF
many,16,TRBV20-1,TRBD2,TRBJ2-1,TGCAGTGTTGTGCTAGCGGGCGCCTGGGCAACAAATGAGCAGTTCTTC,CSVVLAGAWATNEQFF
NA,17,TRBV12-3/TRBV12-4,TRBD2,TRBJ2-1,TGTGCCAGCAGTTTTACAACAACAGCGGGGAGAGACAATGAGCAGTTCTTC,CASSFTTTAGRDNEQFF
few,15,TRBV7-9,TRBD2,TRBJ2-3,TGTGCCAGCAGCTCTAGCGGGAGTGTGGCAGATACGCAGTATTTT,CASSSSGSVADTQYF
few,16,TRBV29-1,TRBD2,TRBJ2-7,TGCAGCGTTTCGGGACTAGCGGGAGGTTCCTCCTACGAGCAGTACTTC,CSVSGLAGGSSYEQYF
few,14,TRBV12-3/TRBV12-4,TRBD1,TRBJ1-4,TGTGCCAGCAGCCCAGGGGGCGTTAATGAAAAACTGTTTTTT,CASSPGGVNEKLFF
NA,10,TRBV20-1,NA,TRBJ1-2,TGCAGTGCTAGCTTTTATGGCTACACCTTC,CSASFYGYTF
NA,15,TRBV28,TRBD1,TRBJ2-1,TGTGCCAGCAGGACCCCGGACAGGGGGTCGTATGAGCAGTTCTTC,CASRTPDRGSYEQFF
NA,13,TRBV12-3/TRBV12-4,TRBD2,TRBJ2-7,TGTGCCAGCAGTCAGACTAGCGGGAGGCCACATTCCTTC,CASSQTSGRPHSF
many,11,TRBV12-3/TRBV12-4,NA,TRBJ2-1,TGTGCCAGCAGTTTGATGGGTGAGCAGTTCTTC,CASSLMGEQFF
few,16,TRBV6-5,TRBD2,TRBJ2-3,TGTGCCAGCAGTTACTCATCTAGCGGCGGCACAGATACGCAGTATTTT,CASSYSSSGGTDTQYF
NA,14,TRBV6-1,TRBD2,TRBJ2-1,TGTGCCAGCAGTGAACGCGGGGGAGGCAATGAGCAGTTCTTC,CASSERGGGNEQFF